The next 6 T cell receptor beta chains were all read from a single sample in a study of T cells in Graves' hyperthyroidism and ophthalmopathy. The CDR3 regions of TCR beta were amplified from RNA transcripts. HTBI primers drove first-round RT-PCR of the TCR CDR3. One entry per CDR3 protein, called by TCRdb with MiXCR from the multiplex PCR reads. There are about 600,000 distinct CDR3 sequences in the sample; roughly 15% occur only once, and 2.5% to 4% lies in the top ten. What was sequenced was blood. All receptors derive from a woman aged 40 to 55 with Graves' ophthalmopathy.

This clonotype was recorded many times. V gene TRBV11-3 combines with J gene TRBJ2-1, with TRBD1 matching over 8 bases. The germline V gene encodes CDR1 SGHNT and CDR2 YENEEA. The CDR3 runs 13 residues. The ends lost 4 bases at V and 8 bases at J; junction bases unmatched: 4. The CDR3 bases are TGTGCCAGCAGCTCTCGGACAGGGTATGAGCAGTTCTTC. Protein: CASSSRTGYEQFF.

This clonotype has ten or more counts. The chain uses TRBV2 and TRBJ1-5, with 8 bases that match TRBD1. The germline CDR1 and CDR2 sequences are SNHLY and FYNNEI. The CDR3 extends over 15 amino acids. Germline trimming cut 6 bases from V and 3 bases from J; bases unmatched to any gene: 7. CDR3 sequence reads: CASRHDRGHNQPQHF. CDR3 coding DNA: TGTGCCAGCAGGCATGACAGGGGACACAATCAGCCCCAGCATTTT.

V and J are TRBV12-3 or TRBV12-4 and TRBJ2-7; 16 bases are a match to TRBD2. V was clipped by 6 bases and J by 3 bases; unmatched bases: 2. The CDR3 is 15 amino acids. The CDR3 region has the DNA TGTGCCAGCAGAGGGACTAGCGGGAGGGACTACGAGCAGTACTTC. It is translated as CASRGTSGRDYEQYF.

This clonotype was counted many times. CDR3 amino acids: CSAMTGGVQPQHF. The CDR3 coding sequence is TGCAGTGCTATGACAGGGGGTGTTCAGCCCCAGCATTTT. The J gene is TRBJ1-5, the V gene TRBV20-1, with 9 bases identical to TRBD1. Germline V gene data show CDR1 as DFQATT and CDR2 as SNEGSKA (reference sequence). The CDR3 loop spans 13 amino acids. The trim removed 4 bases at V and 6 bases at J, leaving 4 bases unmatched.

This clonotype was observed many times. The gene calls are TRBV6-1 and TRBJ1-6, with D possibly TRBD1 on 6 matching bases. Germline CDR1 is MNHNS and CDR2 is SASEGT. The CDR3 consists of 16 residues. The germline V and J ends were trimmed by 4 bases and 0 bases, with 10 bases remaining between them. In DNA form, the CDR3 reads TGTGCCAGCAGTGGAGACAGGAGCTCCTATAATTCACCCCTCCACTTT. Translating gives CASSGDRSSYNSPLHF.

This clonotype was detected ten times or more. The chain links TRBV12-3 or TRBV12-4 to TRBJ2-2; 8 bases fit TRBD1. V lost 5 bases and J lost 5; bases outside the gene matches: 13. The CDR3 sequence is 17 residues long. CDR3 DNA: TGTGCCAGCAGTCCTGACCCGGCAGGGGGCTATACCGGGGAGCTGTTTTTT. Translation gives CASSPDPAGGYTGELFF.